This T cell receptor (beta chain) was observed in a study of T cells in Graves' hyperthyroidism and ophthalmopathy. Findings of the study overall: Most thyroid-expanded clonotypes above 0.001 were also found in blood. Separation of ophthalmopathy from stable hyperthyroidism was achieved by a 13 V-J model.

Turning to this clonotype: As yet, its antigen is unknown.

Stable Graves' hyperthyroidism meant no ophthalmopathy progression within 18 months. Patients showing uncontrolled infection, other autoimmune disease, pregnancy or lactation were ineligible. RNA transcripts provided the source from which TCR beta CDR3 regions were amplified. The HTBI primer set served for first-round RT-PCR of the TCR CDR3. TCRdb redid the calling of the multiplex PCR reads with MiXCR, one entry per CDR3 protein. The sample records 500,000 to 600,000 distinct CDR3 sequences, roughly 50% being singletons. The CDR3 sequence is 17 residues long. Trimming removed 5 bases from V and 5 bases from J; junction bases left unmatched: 16. The germline V gene encodes CDR1 MNHEY and CDR2 SMNVEV (reference sequence).

Sequencing used peripheral blood or thyroid tissue (not recorded which). The sequence was collected from a woman younger than 30 with Graves' hyperthyroidism. This chain links TRBV27 with TRBJ2-5; 8 nucleotides line up with TRBD1. CDR3 residues: CASSTRRDRPTLETQYF. DNA for the CDR3: TGTGCCAGCAGTACCCGACGGGACAGGCCGACCTTGGAGACCCAGTACTTC.